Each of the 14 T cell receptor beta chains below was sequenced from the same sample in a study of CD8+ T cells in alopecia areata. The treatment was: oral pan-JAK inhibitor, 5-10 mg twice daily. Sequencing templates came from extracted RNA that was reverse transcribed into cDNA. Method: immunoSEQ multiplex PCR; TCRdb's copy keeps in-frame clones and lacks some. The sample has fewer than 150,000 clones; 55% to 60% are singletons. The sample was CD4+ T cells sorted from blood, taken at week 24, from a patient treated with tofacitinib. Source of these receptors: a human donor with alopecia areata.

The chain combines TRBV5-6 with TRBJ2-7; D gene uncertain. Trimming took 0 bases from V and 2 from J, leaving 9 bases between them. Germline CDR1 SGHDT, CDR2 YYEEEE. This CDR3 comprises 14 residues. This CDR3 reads CASSLGHTPYEQYF. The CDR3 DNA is TGTGCCAGCAGCTTGGGCCACACTCCCTACGAGCAGTACTTC.

The CDR3 sequence: CAWNRDPNTEAFF. The CDR3 DNA reads TGTGCCTGGAACAGGGACCCGAACACTGAAGCTTTCTTT. V is TRBV30 and J is TRBJ1-1; perhaps TRBD1 as D (6 bases). The CDR3 is 13 amino acids. The germline CDR1 and CDR2 sequences are GTSNPN and SVGIG (reference sequence). Trimming shortened V by 4 bases and J by 1 base, and 10 bases separated the two germline ends.

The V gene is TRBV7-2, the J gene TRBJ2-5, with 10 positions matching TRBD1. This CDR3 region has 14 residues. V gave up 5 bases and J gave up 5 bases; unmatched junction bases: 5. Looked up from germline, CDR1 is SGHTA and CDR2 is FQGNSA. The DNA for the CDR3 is TGTGCCAGCAGCCCGGAGGGACAGGGGGAGACCCAGTACTTC. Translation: CASSPEGQGETQYF.

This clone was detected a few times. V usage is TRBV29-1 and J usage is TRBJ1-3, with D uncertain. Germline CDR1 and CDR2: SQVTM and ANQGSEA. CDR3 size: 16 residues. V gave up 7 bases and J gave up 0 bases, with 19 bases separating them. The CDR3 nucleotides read TGCAGCGCTCATGACGGGTGGAGTCCCTCTGGAAACACCATATATTTT. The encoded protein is CSAHDGWSPSGNTIYF.

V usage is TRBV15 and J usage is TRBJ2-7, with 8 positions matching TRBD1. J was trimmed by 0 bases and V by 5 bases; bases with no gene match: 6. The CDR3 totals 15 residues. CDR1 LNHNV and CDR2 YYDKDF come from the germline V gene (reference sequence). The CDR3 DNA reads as TGTGCCACCAGCGTTGGACAGGGCAGCTCCTACGAGCAGTACTTC. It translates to CATSVGQGSSYEQYF.

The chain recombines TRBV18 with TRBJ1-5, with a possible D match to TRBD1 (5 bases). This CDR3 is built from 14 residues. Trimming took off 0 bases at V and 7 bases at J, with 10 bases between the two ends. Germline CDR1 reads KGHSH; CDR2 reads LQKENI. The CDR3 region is CASSPPGGRQPQHF. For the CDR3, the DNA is TGTGCCAGCTCACCACCGGGGGGTAGGCAGCCCCAGCATTTT.

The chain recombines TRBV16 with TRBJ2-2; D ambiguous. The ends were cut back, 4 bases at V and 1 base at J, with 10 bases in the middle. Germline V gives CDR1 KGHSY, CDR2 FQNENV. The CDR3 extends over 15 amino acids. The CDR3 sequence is CASSPLGGNTGELFF. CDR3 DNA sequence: TGTGCCAGCAGCCCCCTCGGCGGGAACACCGGGGAGCTGTTTTTT.

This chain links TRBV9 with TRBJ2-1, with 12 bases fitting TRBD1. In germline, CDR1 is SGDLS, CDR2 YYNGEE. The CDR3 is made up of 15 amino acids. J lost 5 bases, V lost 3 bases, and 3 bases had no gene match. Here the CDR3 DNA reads TGTGCCAGCAGCGCGGGACAGGGGGCCCACAATGAGCAGTTCTTC. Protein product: CASSAGQGAHNEQFF.

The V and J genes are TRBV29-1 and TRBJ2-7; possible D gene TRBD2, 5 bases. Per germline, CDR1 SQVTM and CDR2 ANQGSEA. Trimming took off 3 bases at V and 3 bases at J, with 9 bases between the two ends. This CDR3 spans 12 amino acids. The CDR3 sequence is CSVEVTNYEQYF. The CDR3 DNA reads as TGCAGCGTTGAGGTGACTAACTACGAGCAGTACTTC.

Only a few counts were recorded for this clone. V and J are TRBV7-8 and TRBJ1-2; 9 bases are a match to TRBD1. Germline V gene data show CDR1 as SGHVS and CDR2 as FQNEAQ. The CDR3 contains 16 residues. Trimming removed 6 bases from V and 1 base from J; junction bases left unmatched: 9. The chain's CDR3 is CASSTGTGSLNYGYTF. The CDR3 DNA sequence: TGTGCCAGCAGTACCGGGACAGGGTCCCTTAACTATGGCTACACCTTC.

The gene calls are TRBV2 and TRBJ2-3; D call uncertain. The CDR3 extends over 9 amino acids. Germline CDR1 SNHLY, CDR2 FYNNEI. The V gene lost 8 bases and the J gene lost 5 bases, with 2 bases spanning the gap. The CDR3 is CASGDTQYF. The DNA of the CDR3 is TGTGCCAGCGGAGATACGCAGTATTTT.

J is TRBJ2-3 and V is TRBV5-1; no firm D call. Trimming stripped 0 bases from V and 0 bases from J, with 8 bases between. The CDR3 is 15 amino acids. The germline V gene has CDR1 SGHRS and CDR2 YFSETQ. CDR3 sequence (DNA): TGCGCCAGCAGCTTGGATGGGGTTAGCACAGATACGCAGTATTTT. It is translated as CASSLDGVSTDTQYF.

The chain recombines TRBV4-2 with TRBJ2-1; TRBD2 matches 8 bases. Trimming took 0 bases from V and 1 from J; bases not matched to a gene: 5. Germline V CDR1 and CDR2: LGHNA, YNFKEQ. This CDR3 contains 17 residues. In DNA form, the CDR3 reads TGTGCCAGCAGCCAAGAGGGTAGCGGGGCATCCTACAATGAGCAGTTCTTC. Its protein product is CASSQEGSGASYNEQFF.

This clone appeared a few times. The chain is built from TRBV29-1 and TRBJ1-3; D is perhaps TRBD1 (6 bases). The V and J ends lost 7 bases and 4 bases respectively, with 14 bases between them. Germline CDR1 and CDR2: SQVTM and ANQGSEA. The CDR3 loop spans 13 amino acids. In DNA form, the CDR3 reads TGCAGCGGTTCACAGGGTGCCGGAAACACCATATATTTT. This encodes CSGSQGAGNTIYF.